These T cell receptor beta chains were read from a single sample in a study of cytomegalovirus exposure and HLA in healthy donors. Repertoires were generated with immunoSEQ multiplex PCR, while TCRdb's copy carries only in-frame clones and drops some. The table records approximately 160,000 clones, roughly 84% of them present only once. The sequencing sample was made of PBMCs. Receptors were obtained from a male donor in good health and CMV-seronegative. Each CDR3 is given with its conserved first and last residue. The D gene is left open where the match is weak. Expanded clones are given a class, and other clones once, few, many or no size at all.

clone_size | d_call | v_call | cdr3_aa
. | TRBD1 | TRBV7-9 | CSSSLVLGQGTYNEQFF
. | . | TRBV6-5 | CASSYGQTLNTEAFF
. | TRBD2 | TRBV19 | CASSSEMTSGGPTDTQYF
. | . | TRBV4-2 | CASSQVFRRDNEKLFF
. | . | TRBV7-6 | CASSLFIRAIGGSPDTQYF
. | . | TRBV7-9 | CASSPRLGQTSYNEQFF
few | . | TRBV27 | CASSLSNQLEQFF
. | . | TRBV5-1 | CASSLENGEKLFF
. | . | TRBV7-9 | CASSLAGAHNSPLHF
. | TRBD1 | TRBV27 | CASRSTGSGEQFF
. | . | TRBV15 | CATSTLAGAQNEQFF
. | . | TRBV7-8 | CASSEPDHSSHSYEQYF
. | . | TRBV7-9 | CASSDYGQTVTSYGYTF
. | TRBD1 | TRBV5-1 | CASSLAPAGTGGEQPQHF
. | . | TRBV28 | CASSLVSVNTEAFF
. | . | TRBV18 | CASSHRDTGEKLFF
. | . | TRBV10-1 | CASSESATFTGELFF
once | . | TRBV7-8 | CASSLGGEGGYNEQFF
few | . | TRBV9 | CASSAGDVGTEAFF
. | . | TRBV2 | CASRFSGTPVGANVLTF
. | TRBD1 | TRBV28 | CASSQPPRTGKDTQYF
. | TRBD1 | TRBV7-2 | CASLRDRSSYNEQFF
. | . | TRBV19 | CASASRDIGPGELFF
. | TRBD2 | TRBV5-5 | CASSQPKIAGGTYNEQFF
. | . | TRBV6-1 | CASSEVAGFPDSPYGYTF
. | . | TRBV7-2 | CASSLPAGNEQFF